This T cell receptor beta chain was identified in a study of blood T cells in healthy people across ages. Concerning this clonotype: This may be a read error: a much more frequent sequence differs by one nucleotide.

From germline, CDR1 is MGHRA and CDR2 YSYEKL. The CDR3 is 15 residues long. Each donor had approximately 10 milliliters of peripheral blood drawn. Alongside a J-beta primer mix, a sample-barcoded 5' primer served in a second PCR lasting roughly 6 to 11 cycles. Sequencing yielded, for each sample, at least 2.5 million paired-end reads carrying CDR3. Via MiXCR, TCRdb re-called the 5' RACE reads, giving one row per CDR3 protein. In the table there are around 2 million distinct CDR3 sequences, roughly 43% of which are singletons. The gene calls are TRBV4-1 and TRBJ1-2; the D is unclear. The sequencing sample was made of blood. The clonotype was recovered from a human donor in good health. The CDR3 region is CASSQLQRVDYSYTF. The CDR3 bases are TGCGCCAGCAGCCAACTCCAGAGGGTAGACTATAGCTACACCTTC.